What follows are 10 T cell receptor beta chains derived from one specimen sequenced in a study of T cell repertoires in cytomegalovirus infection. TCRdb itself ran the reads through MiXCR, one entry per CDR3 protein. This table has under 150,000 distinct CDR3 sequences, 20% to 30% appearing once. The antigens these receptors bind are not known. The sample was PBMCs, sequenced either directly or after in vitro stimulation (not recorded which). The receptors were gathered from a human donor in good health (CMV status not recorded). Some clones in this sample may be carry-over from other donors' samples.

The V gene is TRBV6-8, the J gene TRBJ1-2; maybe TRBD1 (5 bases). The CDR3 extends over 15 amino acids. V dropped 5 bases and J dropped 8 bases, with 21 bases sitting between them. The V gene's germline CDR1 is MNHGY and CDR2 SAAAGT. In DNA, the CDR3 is TGTGCCAGCAGTCCCTCGTTCCAGGGAAGGCGAGGCTACACCTTC. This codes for CASSPSFQGRRGYTF.

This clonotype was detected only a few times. Here the CDR3 DNA reads TGTGCCAGCAGCGTAGGAAGCGGGATCCAAATAGAGCAGTTCTTC. Its protein product is CASSVGSGIQIEQFF. The genes are TRBV9 and TRBJ2-1, with 7 bases aligning to TRBD2. The ends lost 0 bases at V and 10 bases at J; junction bases unmatched: 10. CDR1 SGDLS and CDR2 YYNGEE come from the germline V gene. The length of the CDR3 is 15 residues.

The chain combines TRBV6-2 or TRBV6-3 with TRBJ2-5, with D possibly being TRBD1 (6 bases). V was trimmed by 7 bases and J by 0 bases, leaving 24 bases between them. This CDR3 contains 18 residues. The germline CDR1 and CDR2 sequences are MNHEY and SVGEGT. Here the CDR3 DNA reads TGTGCCAGCAACAAAATCGCGACAGGCATACAGTACCAAGAGACCCAGTACTTC. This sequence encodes CASNKIATGIQYQETQYF.

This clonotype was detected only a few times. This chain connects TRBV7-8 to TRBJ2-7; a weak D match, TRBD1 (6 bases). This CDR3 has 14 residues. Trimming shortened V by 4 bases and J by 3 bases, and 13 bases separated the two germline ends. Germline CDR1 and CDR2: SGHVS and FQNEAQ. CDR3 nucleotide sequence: TGTGCCAGCAGCTCCCAAGAGGGGGTCTACGAGCAGTACGTC. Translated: CASSSQEGVYEQYV.

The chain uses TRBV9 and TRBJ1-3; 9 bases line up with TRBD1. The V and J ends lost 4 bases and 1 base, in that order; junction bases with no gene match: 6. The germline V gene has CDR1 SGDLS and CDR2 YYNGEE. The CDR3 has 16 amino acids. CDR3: CASSLSGQGSGNTIYF. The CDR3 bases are TGTGCCAGCAGCTTATCGGGACAGGGATCTGGAAACACCATATATTTT.

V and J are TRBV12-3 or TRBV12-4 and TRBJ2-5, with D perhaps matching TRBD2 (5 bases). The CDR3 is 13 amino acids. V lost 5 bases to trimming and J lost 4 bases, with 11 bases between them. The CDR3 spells CASSRGRGETQYF. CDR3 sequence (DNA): TGTGCCAGCAGTCGAGGCCGGGGAGAGACCCAGTACTTC.

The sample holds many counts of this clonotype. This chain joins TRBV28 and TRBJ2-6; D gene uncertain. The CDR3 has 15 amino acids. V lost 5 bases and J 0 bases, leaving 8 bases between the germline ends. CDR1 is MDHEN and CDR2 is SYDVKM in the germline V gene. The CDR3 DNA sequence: TGTGCCAGCAGTGCCTTGCCCTCTGGGGCCAACGTCCTGACTTTC. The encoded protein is CASSALPSGANVLTF.

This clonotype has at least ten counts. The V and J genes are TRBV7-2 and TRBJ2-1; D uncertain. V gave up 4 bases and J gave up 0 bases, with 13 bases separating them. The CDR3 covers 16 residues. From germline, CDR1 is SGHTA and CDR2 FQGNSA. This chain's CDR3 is CASSWLQQSSYNEQFF. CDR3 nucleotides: TGTGCCAGCAGCTGGCTACAGCAGAGCTCCTACAATGAGCAGTTCTTC.

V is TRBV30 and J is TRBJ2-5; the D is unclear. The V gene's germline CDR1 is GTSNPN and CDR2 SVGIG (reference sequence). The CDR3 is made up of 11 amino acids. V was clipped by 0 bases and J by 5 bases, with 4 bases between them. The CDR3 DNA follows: TGTGCCTGGAGTGTTTTGGAGACCCAGTACTTC. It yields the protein CAWSVLETQYF.

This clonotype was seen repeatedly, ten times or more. CDR3 bases: TGTGCCAGCAGTTTAGAGGGGACCAATCAGCCCCAGCATTTT. Amino acids: CASSLEGTNQPQHF. The chain couples TRBV12-3 or TRBV12-4 to TRBJ1-5, with D possibly being TRBD1 (5 bases). The CDR3 covers 14 residues. Trimming cost V 1 base and J 3 bases, with 7 bases left between them.